Listed below are T cell receptor beta chains from one sample, sequenced in a study of blood T cell repertoires in COVID-19. Repertoires were generated with immunoSEQ multiplex PCR, while TCRdb's copy carries only in-frame clones and drops some. The sample holds 100,000 to 150,000 clones; 80% are singletons and the top ten take 25%. Sequences were obtained from peripheral blood. Receptors were obtained from a human donor in a cohort sampled during active COVID-19. CDR3s include the opening cysteine and the closing phenylalanine or tryptophan. Fields, in order: D gene, J gene, V gene, clone size, CDR3 protein, CDR3 DNA. The D gene is left open where the match is weak. Not every row has a clone size; where given, it reads once, few, many or a size class.

d_call: .
j_call: TRBJ1-2
v_call: TRBV7-2
clone_size: .
cdr3_aa: CASSLAGVQGNYGYTF
cdr3_nt: TGTGCCAGCAGCTTGGCGGGGGTCCAGGGGAACTATGGCTACACCTTC

d_call: TRBD1
j_call: TRBJ2-7
v_call: TRBV7-6
clone_size: .
cdr3_aa: CASSPTAGGNYEQYF
cdr3_nt: TGTGCCAGCAGCCCCACGGCAGGGGGAAACTACGAGCAGTACTTC

d_call: .
j_call: TRBJ1-4
v_call: TRBV4-2
clone_size: .
cdr3_aa: CASSQTSPGDEKLFF
cdr3_nt: TGTGCCAGCAGCCAAACGTCGCCGGGGGATGAAAAACTGTTTTTT

d_call: .
j_call: TRBJ1-4
v_call: TRBV18
clone_size: .
cdr3_aa: CASSTPLDRPATNEKLFF
cdr3_nt: TGTGCCAGCTCAACACCCCTTGACAGACCTGCAACTAATGAAAAACTGTTTTTT

d_call: .
j_call: TRBJ1-1
v_call: TRBV10-3
clone_size: .
cdr3_aa: CAISDPGTQGKRTEAFF
cdr3_nt: TGTGCCATCAGTGACCCCGGGACACAAGGAAAAAGAACTGAAGCTTTCTTT

d_call: TRBD1
j_call: TRBJ2-1
v_call: TRBV7-9
clone_size: .
cdr3_aa: CASSLIGQGQYNEQFF
cdr3_nt: TGTGCCAGCAGCTTAATCGGACAGGGGCAATACAATGAGCAGTTCTTC

d_call: .
j_call: TRBJ2-2
v_call: TRBV28
clone_size: .
cdr3_aa: CASSFRRKGLGELFF
cdr3_nt: TGTGCCAGCAGTTTTCGAAGGAAGGGGCTCGGGGAGCTGTTTTTT

d_call: .
j_call: TRBJ2-4
v_call: TRBV6-2/TRBV6-3
clone_size: few
cdr3_aa: CASSYLGRPGDIQYF
cdr3_nt: TGTGCCAGCAGTTACCTTGGCCGTCCGGGAGACATTCAGTACTTC

d_call: .
j_call: TRBJ2-5
v_call: TRBV28
clone_size: .
cdr3_aa: CASSLPRDQETQYF
cdr3_nt: TGTGCCAGCAGTCTCCCCAGGGACCAAGAGACCCAGTACTTC

d_call: .
j_call: TRBJ2-7
v_call: TRBV28
clone_size: .
cdr3_aa: CASSFGDGNSNEQYF
cdr3_nt: TGTGCCAGCAGTTTTGGCGACGGGAATAGCAACGAGCAGTACTTC

d_call: TRBD1
j_call: TRBJ1-1
v_call: TRBV6-6
clone_size: .
cdr3_aa: CASSPRTGLKAFF
cdr3_nt: TGTGCCAGCAGTCCAAGGACAGGGTTGAAAGCTTTCTTT

d_call: TRBD2
j_call: TRBJ2-3
v_call: TRBV5-1
clone_size: once
cdr3_aa: CASSLRGLAGESTDTQYF
cdr3_nt: TGCGCCAGCAGCTTGAGGGGACTAGCGGGGGAAAGCACAGATACGCAGTATTTT

d_call: TRBD2
j_call: TRBJ2-4
v_call: TRBV7-2
clone_size: .
cdr3_aa: CASSLGVSGSHQYF
cdr3_nt: TGTGCCAGCAGCTTAGGGGTTAGCGGGAGTCATCAGTACTTC

d_call: TRBD1
j_call: TRBJ1-2
v_call: TRBV23-1
clone_size: .
cdr3_aa: CASSQFYWTGALMGAYGYTF
cdr3_nt: TGCGCCAGCAGTCAATTTTACTGGACAGGGGCCTTAATGGGTGCCTATGGCTACACCTTC

d_call: .
j_call: TRBJ1-1
v_call: TRBV2
clone_size: once
cdr3_aa: CASSPTRGGAGGEAFF
cdr3_nt: TGTGCCAGCAGTCCTACTCGTGGGGGGGCTGGAGGGGAAGCTTTCTTT

d_call: .
j_call: TRBJ2-5
v_call: TRBV7-9
clone_size: .
cdr3_aa: CASSSYSPGETQYF
cdr3_nt: TGTGCCAGCAGCTCCTACTCCCCAGGCGAGACCCAGTACTTC

d_call: TRBD1
j_call: TRBJ1-5
v_call: TRBV15
clone_size: .
cdr3_aa: CAISTDRAKPQHF
cdr3_nt: TGTGCCATCAGCACCGACAGGGCGAAACCCCAGCATTTT

d_call: .
j_call: TRBJ2-5
v_call: TRBV3-1/TRBV3-2
clone_size: .
cdr3_aa: CASSQDRGFQETQYF
cdr3_nt: TGTGCCAGCAGCCAAGATAGGGGCTTTCAAGAGACCCAGTACTTC

d_call: TRBD1
j_call: TRBJ2-7
v_call: TRBV7-2
clone_size: .
cdr3_aa: CASSLNWDRPYEQYF
cdr3_nt: TGTGCCAGCAGCTTGAATTGGGACAGACCCTACGAGCAGTACTTC

d_call: .
j_call: TRBJ2-3
v_call: TRBV27
clone_size: .
cdr3_aa: CASNLRRGVTTDTQYF
cdr3_nt: TGTGCCAGCAACCTACGGAGGGGCGTCACCACAGATACGCAGTATTTT

d_call: .
j_call: TRBJ1-6
v_call: TRBV4-3
clone_size: .
cdr3_aa: CASSPVRNENSPLHF
cdr3_nt: TGCGCCAGCAGCCCCGTCAGGAACGAGAATTCACCCCTCCACTTT

d_call: .
j_call: TRBJ2-2
v_call: TRBV27
clone_size: once
cdr3_aa: CASSFGGIAGELFF
cdr3_nt: TGTGCCAGCAGTTTTGGAGGGATAGCCGGGGAGCTGTTTTTT

d_call: .
j_call: TRBJ1-4
v_call: TRBV7-2
clone_size: .
cdr3_aa: CASSLDPRGKLFF
cdr3_nt: TGTGCCAGCAGCTTAGATCCCCGGGGAAAACTGTTTTTT

d_call: .
j_call: TRBJ1-1
v_call: TRBV12-3/TRBV12-4
clone_size: .
cdr3_aa: CASSRGTEAFF
cdr3_nt: TGTGCCAGCAGCCGAGGGACTGAAGCTTTCTTT

d_call: .
j_call: TRBJ1-2
v_call: TRBV3-1/TRBV3-2
clone_size: once
cdr3_aa: CASTPGGLSYGYTF
cdr3_nt: TGTGCCAGCACCCCGGGGGGCTTGAGCTATGGCTACACCTTC

d_call: .
j_call: TRBJ1-2
v_call: TRBV28
clone_size: few
cdr3_aa: CASSLSNGYNYGYTF
cdr3_nt: TGTGCCAGCAGTTTATCGAACGGGTATAACTATGGCTACACCTTC

d_call: TRBD2
j_call: TRBJ2-5
v_call: TRBV5-1
clone_size: .
cdr3_aa: CASSLTSGSETQYF
cdr3_nt: TGCGCCAGCAGCTTAACTAGCGGGAGTGAGACCCAGTACTTC

d_call: .
j_call: TRBJ2-7
v_call: TRBV7-6
clone_size: .
cdr3_aa: CASSPEVRAYEQYF
cdr3_nt: TGTGCCAGCAGCCCTGAGGTTCGTGCTTACGAGCAGTACTTC

d_call: TRBD1
j_call: TRBJ2-1
v_call: TRBV24-1
clone_size: once
cdr3_aa: CATSDRRTGGQVPYNEQFF
cdr3_nt: TGTGCCACCAGTGATCGAAGGACAGGGGGCCAAGTCCCCTACAATGAGCAGTTCTTC

d_call: .
j_call: TRBJ1-3
v_call: TRBV28
clone_size: few
cdr3_aa: CASSPETGDAGNTIYF
cdr3_nt: TGTGCCAGCAGTCCGGAGACAGGAGACGCTGGAAACACCATATATTTT

d_call: .
j_call: TRBJ1-2
v_call: TRBV27
clone_size: .
cdr3_aa: CASSLKGHSYGYTF
cdr3_nt: TGTGCCAGCAGTTTAAAGGGACATAGCTATGGCTACACCTTC

d_call: TRBD2
j_call: TRBJ2-1
v_call: TRBV7-3
clone_size: .
cdr3_aa: CASSPGLAGVGEQFF
cdr3_nt: TGTGCCAGCAGCCCGGGACTAGCGGGGGTTGGTGAGCAGTTCTTC

d_call: .
j_call: TRBJ1-5
v_call: TRBV7-8
clone_size: .
cdr3_aa: CASSLGGRNQPQHF
cdr3_nt: TGTGCCAGCAGCTTAGGGGGGCGGAATCAGCCCCAGCATTTT

d_call: .
j_call: TRBJ1-1
v_call: TRBV28
clone_size: few
cdr3_aa: CASSRGGLQINTEAFF
cdr3_nt: TGTGCCAGCAGTAGGGGGGGCCTTCAAATAAACACTGAAGCTTTCTTT

d_call: TRBD1
j_call: TRBJ1-4
v_call: TRBV19
clone_size: .
cdr3_aa: CASSRSGTGDEKLFF
cdr3_nt: TGTGCCAGTAGTAGGTCCGGGACAGGGGATGAAAAACTGTTTTTT

d_call: .
j_call: TRBJ1-3
v_call: TRBV18
clone_size: .
cdr3_aa: CASSPAGVSGNTIYF
cdr3_nt: TGTGCCAGCTCACCAGCCGGTGTGTCAGGAAACACCATATATTTT

d_call: TRBD2
j_call: TRBJ2-1
v_call: TRBV5-6
clone_size: .
cdr3_aa: CASSLISLLAGGNEQFF
cdr3_nt: TGTGCCAGCAGCTTGATCAGTCTACTAGCGGGAGGGAATGAGCAGTTCTTC

d_call: .
j_call: TRBJ1-5
v_call: TRBV7-2
clone_size: .
cdr3_aa: CASSSAGGNQPQHF
cdr3_nt: TGTGCCAGCAGCTCCGCAGGGGGCAATCAGCCCCAGCATTTT

d_call: .
j_call: TRBJ2-3
v_call: TRBV6-5
clone_size: .
cdr3_aa: CASSYRLNGDTQYF
cdr3_nt: TGTGCCAGCAGTTACAGGCTAAACGGGGATACGCAGTATTTT

d_call: .
j_call: TRBJ1-1
v_call: TRBV28
clone_size: once
cdr3_aa: CASSLGRWSTEAFF
cdr3_nt: TGTGCCAGCAGTTTGGGGAGATGGAGCACTGAAGCTTTCTTT

d_call: TRBD2
j_call: TRBJ2-5
v_call: TRBV3-1/TRBV3-2
clone_size: .
cdr3_aa: CASSARGAQQETQYF
cdr3_nt: TGTGCCAGCAGCGCGCGGGGGGCCCAACAAGAGACCCAGTACTTC

d_call: TRBD1
j_call: TRBJ1-2
v_call: TRBV5-5
clone_size: .
cdr3_aa: CASSRVTGGFNYGYTF
cdr3_nt: TGTGCCAGCAGCCGTGTTACAGGGGGCTTTAACTATGGCTACACCTTC

d_call: .
j_call: TRBJ1-2
v_call: TRBV6-5
clone_size: once
cdr3_aa: CASSYGQNYGYTF
cdr3_nt: TGTGCCAGCAGTTATGGACAGAACTATGGCTACACCTTC

d_call: .
j_call: TRBJ1-6
v_call: TRBV6-1
clone_size: .
cdr3_aa: CASSEYPSGDSPLHF
cdr3_nt: TGTGCCAGCAGTGAATACCCTTCAGGGGATTCACCCCTCCACTTT

d_call: .
j_call: TRBJ1-1
v_call: TRBV7-2
clone_size: .
cdr3_aa: CASSLARREAFF
cdr3_nt: TGTGCCAGCAGCTTGGCCCGTCGTGAAGCTTTCTTT

d_call: TRBD1
j_call: TRBJ2-7
v_call: TRBV9
clone_size: .
cdr3_aa: CASSVGTGITYEQYF
cdr3_nt: TGTGCCAGCAGCGTCGGGACAGGGATCACCTACGAGCAGTACTTC

d_call: TRBD2
j_call: TRBJ2-5
v_call: TRBV30
clone_size: .
cdr3_aa: CAWSVELAGRETQYF
cdr3_nt: TGTGCCTGGAGTGTTGAGCTAGCGGGAAGGGAGACCCAGTACTTC

d_call: .
j_call: TRBJ1-4
v_call: TRBV5-4
clone_size: once
cdr3_aa: CASSLSGGSTNEKLFF
cdr3_nt: TGTGCCAGCAGCCTGTCCGGGGGGTCAACTAATGAAAAACTGTTTTTT

d_call: .
j_call: TRBJ1-3
v_call: TRBV6-2/TRBV6-3
clone_size: .
cdr3_aa: CASSLRGVSGNTIYF
cdr3_nt: TGTGCCAGCAGTCTCCGGGGGGTCTCTGGAAACACCATATATTTT

d_call: .
j_call: TRBJ2-3
v_call: TRBV29-1
clone_size: .
cdr3_aa: CSAGTDTQYF
cdr3_nt: TGCAGCGCCGGCACAGATACGCAGTATTTT

d_call: .
j_call: TRBJ1-4
v_call: TRBV11-2
clone_size: few
cdr3_aa: CASSLDRRGMLFF
cdr3_nt: TGTGCCAGCAGCTTAGATAGAAGGGGGATGCTGTTTTTT